The 23 T cell receptor beta chains presented below share a single source sample, sequenced in a study of cytomegalovirus exposure and HLA in healthy donors. Use of 60 Vbeta and 13 Jbeta primers characterized the PCR. Some clones are missing from TCRdb's copy, which holds only in-frame ones; the method was immunoSEQ multiplex PCR. The sample includes 150,000 to 200,000 clones, 65% to 70% seen only once; the top ten take about 10%. The sequenced material came from PBMCs. These receptor sequences come from a man aged 30 to 39 in good health and CMV-seropositive.

The chain joins TRBV6-5 to TRBJ1-3; D is ambiguous. The CDR3 has 13 residues. V lost 4 bases and J lost 4, with 8 bases in between. Per the germline V gene, CDR1 is MNHEY and CDR2 is SVGAGI. CDR3 sequence: CASSFGGGNTIYF. DNA for the CDR3: TGTGCCAGCAGTTTCGGCGGAGGAAACACCATATATTTT.

For this clone: Other DNA sequences in this specimen translate into the identical CDR3. This chain uses TRBV27 with TRBJ1-2; 7 positions agree with TRBD1. The CDR3 loop spans 12 amino acids. The germline CDR1 and CDR2 sequences are MNHEY and SMNVEV (reference sequence). Trimming cost V 5 bases and J 7 bases; bases outside gene matches: 4. The CDR3 DNA follows: TGTGCCAGCAGTCTGACAGGGTTTGGCTACACCTTC. Translating it yields CASSLTGFGYTF.

The rearrangement uses TRBV28 and TRBJ2-1, with D possibly being TRBD2 (6 bases). V was shortened by 10 bases and J by 5 bases, with 12 bases between the two germline ends. This CDR3 spans 12 amino acids. CDR1 is MDHEN, CDR2 SYDVKM, per germline. DNA of the CDR3: TGTGCCACCTACGAGCGGGACAATGAGCAGTTCTTC. Translation gives CATYERDNEQFF.

The chain has TRBV11-2 and TRBJ2-4, with no clear D. Trimming took 8 bases from V and 1 from J, leaving 6 bases between them. CDR3 length: 12 amino acids. Germline CDR1 SGHAT, CDR2 FQNNGV. The CDR3 DNA sequence: TGTGCCAGCCGACTGGCCAAAAACATTCAGTACTTC. It is translated as CASRLAKNIQYF.

The chain carries TRBV5-8 and TRBJ2-7; the match to TRBD2 covers 11 bases. The CDR3 is made up of 18 amino acids. The V and J ends lost 1 base and 2 bases, in that order; junction bases with no gene match: 11. From germline, CDR1 is SGHTS and CDR2 YDEGEE. CDR3 region: CASSLSGRLSGRAYEQYF. The CDR3 DNA follows: TGTGCCAGCAGCTTGAGCGGGAGGCTTAGCGGGAGGGCCTACGAGCAGTACTTC. The whole variable domain, filled in from reference TRBV5-8 and TRBJ2-7, reads EAGVTQSPTHLIKTRGQQATLRCSPISGHTSVYWYQQALGLGLQFLLWYDEGEERNRGNFPPRFSGRQFPNYSSELNVNALELEDSALYLCASSLSGRLSGRAYEQYFGPGTRLTVT.

This sequence joins TRBV7-3 and TRBJ2-3; TRBD2 agrees at 7 bases. V lost 7 bases, J lost 3 bases, and 7 bases stayed unmatched. Germline V gene data show CDR1 as SGHTA and CDR2 as FQGTGA. The CDR3 consists of 14 residues. The CDR3 DNA follows: TGTGCCAGCAAGCGGGATCTGGGGACAGATACGCAGTATTTT. Encoded protein: CASKRDLGTDTQYF.

This chain joins TRBV9 and TRBJ1-2, with D tentatively TRBD1 (5 bases). This CDR3 comprises 15 residues. Germline loops: CDR1 SGDLS, CDR2 YYNGEE. The ends were cut back, 0 bases at V and 3 bases at J, with 12 bases in the middle. The CDR3 coding sequence is TGTGCCAGCAGCGTAGGAAGACCGGGGGACTATGGCTACACCTTC. Translated, it gives CASSVGRPGDYGYTF. Full variable domain (outside the CDR3, taken from reference TRBV9 and TRBJ1-2): DSGVTQTPKHLITATGQRVTLRCSPRSGDLSVYWYQQSLDQGLQFLIQYYNGEERAKGNILERFSAQQFPDLHSELNLSSLELGDSALYFCASSVGRPGDYGYTFGSGTRLTVV.

The rearrangement links TRBV7-3 to TRBJ1-2; D not certain. This CDR3 has 14 amino acids. V was trimmed by 5 bases and J by 4 bases, leaving 14 bases between them. Per germline, CDR1 SGHTA and CDR2 FQGTGA. CDR3 nucleotides: TGTGCCAGCAGCCTCCAGGCCACGAGCTATGGCTACACCTTC. This codes for CASSLQATSYGYTF.

Details on this clone: A read error may account for a junction end that differs from germline. The chain has TRBV7-9 and TRBJ2-3, with D unresolved. The CDR3 covers 15 residues. Germline CDR1 SEHNR, CDR2 FQNEAQ (reference sequence). As DNA, the CDR3 is TGTTCCAGCAGCCCCCCGCGATCTAGCACAGATACGCAGTATTTT. This codes for CSSSPPRSSTDTQYF.

The rearrangement links TRBV28 to TRBJ2-2; TRBD1 aligns across 9 bases. Unmatched junction bases numbered 16, after V lost 5 bases and J lost 6 bases. The CDR3 has 18 residues. Germline V gene sequence: CDR1 MDHEN, CDR2 SYDVKM. As DNA, the CDR3 is TGTGCCAGCAGTACCTGGGGACAGGGTAATGTTTGGTCCGGGGAGCTGTTTTTT. Residues: CASSTWGQGNVWSGELFF. Drawing the rest from reference TRBV28 and TRBJ2-2, the complete variable domain is DVKVTQSSRYLVKRTGEKVFLECVQDMDHENMFWYRQDPGLGLRLIYFSYDVKMKEKGDIPEGYSVSREKKERFSLILESASTNQTSMYLCASSTWGQGNVWSGELFFGEGSRLTVL.

CDR3 DNA: TGTGCCAGCAGCCGCCGGACAGAGACCTACGAGCAGTACTTC. Translation: CASSRRTETYEQYF. The rearrangement uses TRBV13 and TRBJ2-7; D is possibly TRBD1 (6 bases). The CDR3 length is 14 residues. Germline values: CDR1 PRHDT, CDR2 FYEKMQ (reference sequence). Trimming pared 5 bases from V and 2 bases from J, leaving 13 bases between.

The chain joins TRBV28 to TRBJ1-5; TRBD1 matches at 7 bases. The CDR3 contains 16 residues. J lost 6 bases, V lost 1 base, and 9 bases had no gene match. Per germline, CDR1 MDHEN and CDR2 SYDVKM. As DNA, the CDR3 is TGTGCCAGCAGTTTATATGGTAGACAGGGCAGTCAGCCCCAGCATTTT. Translating it yields CASSLYGRQGSQPQHF. The whole variable domain, remainder taken from reference TRBV28 and TRBJ1-5, is DVKVTQSSRYLVKRTGEKVFLECVQDMDHENMFWYRQDPGLGLRLIYFSYDVKMKEKGDIPEGYSVSREKKERFSLILESASTNQTSMYLCASSLYGRQGSQPQHFGDGTRLSIL.

This chain joins TRBV30 and TRBJ2-1; D is ambiguous. This CDR3 comprises 11 residues. The germline V and J ends were trimmed by 2 bases and 7 bases, with 6 bases remaining between them. In germline, CDR1 is GTSNPN, CDR2 SVGIG (reference sequence). As DNA, the CDR3 is TGTGCCTGGAGTCTAAGTAATGAGCAGTTCTTC. Its translation is CAWSLSNEQFF. The whole variable domain, filled in from reference TRBV30 and TRBJ2-1, reads SQTIHQWPATLVQPVGSPLSLECTVEGTSNPNLYWYRQAAGRGLQLLFYSVGIGQISSEVPQNLSASRPQDRQFILSSKKLLLSDSGFYLCAWSLSNEQFFGPGTRLTVL.

The chain uses TRBV5-1 and TRBJ2-7; D call uncertain. V lost 0 bases, J lost 1 base, and 17 bases lay in between. Germline assignment: CDR1 SGHRS and CDR2 YFSETQ. CDR3 length: 17 amino acids. The CDR3 sequence is CASSLGPAESGSYEQYF. In nucleotides, the CDR3 is TGCGCCAGCAGCTTGGGACCCGCGGAGTCGGGTTCCTACGAGCAGTACTTC.

This rearrangement joins TRBV21-1 to TRBJ2-7; TRBD2 was called by the table and not checked on the DNA. TRBV21-1 is described as a pseudogene. The CDR3 runs to 13 residues. The CDR3 sequence: CASSKLASYEQYF. Written as DNA, the CDR3 is TGTGCCAGCAGCAAATTAGCCTCCTACGAGCAGTACTTC.

The chain uses TRBV7-5 and TRBJ2-1; no DNA check was done on the table's D call, TRBD1. TRBV7-5 is a known pseudogene. This CDR3 comprises 14 residues. In nucleotides, the CDR3 is TGTGTCAGAAGCCTACAGGCAGGGGACAATGAGCAGTTCTTC. This encodes CVRSLQAGDNEQFF.

This sequence joins TRBV11-3 and TRBJ2-1, with D possibly TRBD1 on 6 matching bases. V shed 6 bases and J shed 8 bases, with 20 bases lying between them. This CDR3 spans 15 amino acids. The germline CDR1 and CDR2 sequences are SGHNT and YENEEA. The CDR3 coding sequence is TGTGCCAGCAGAGAACAGGGCTTATCGGTGGATGAGCAGTTCTTC. It is translated as CASREQGLSVDEQFF.

The CDR3: CASSLLAANTGELFF. CDR3 DNA: TGTGCCAGCAGTTTACTAGCGGCGAACACCGGGGAGCTGTTTTTT. The rearrangement joins TRBV28 to TRBJ2-2; 7 nucleotides agree with TRBD2. This CDR3 has 15 residues. V trimming: 2 bases; J trimming: 0 bases; junction bases outside the gene matches: 0. CDR1 is MDHEN and CDR2 is SYDVKM in the germline V gene.

V usage is TRBV4-1 and J usage is TRBJ2-5, with TRBD1 identical over 12 bases. V trimming: 0 bases; J trimming: 5 bases; junction bases outside the gene matches: 7. Germline-derived CDR1 and CDR2 are MGHRA and YSYEKL. The CDR3 contains 17 residues. The CDR3 DNA follows: TGCGCCAGCAGCCAAGATCGCGGGACAGGGGGCGCTGAGACCCAGTACTTC. It codes for CASSQDRGTGGAETQYF.

Only one count was recorded for this clone. This rearrangement joins TRBV6-5 to TRBJ2-2, with TRBD1 matching 7 bases. There are 15 residues in the CDR3. Trimming cost V 4 bases and J 8 bases; bases outside gene matches: 10. Looked up from germline, CDR1 is MNHEY and CDR2 is SVGAGI. CDR3 in DNA: TGTGCCAGCAGTTTCGAGACAGGGCATTATGGGGAGCTGTTTTTT. Its protein is CASSFETGHYGELFF.

This chain links TRBV19 with TRBJ2-1; 15 bases map to TRBD2. Germline CDR1 LNHDA, CDR2 SQIVND (reference sequence). Trimming took 9 bases from V and 4 from J; bases not matched to a gene: 1. CDR3 size: 14 residues. The CDR3 bases are TGTGCCAGCGGACTAGCGGGAGGGTACAATGAGCAGTTCTTC. Its translation is CASGLAGGYNEQFF.

This clone was seen a handful of times. The chain uses TRBV28 and TRBJ1-1; 10 bases map to TRBD1. The CDR3 runs 15 residues. Germline assignment: CDR1 MDHEN and CDR2 SYDVKM. With 5 bases clipped from V and 2 bases from J, the junction kept 5 bases outside the gene matches. CDR3 loop: CASSPGTGVNTEAFF. Here the CDR3 DNA reads TGTGCCAGCAGTCCCGGGACAGGGGTCAACACTGAAGCTTTCTTT.

The chain is built from TRBV10-1 and TRBJ2-1; a weak D match, TRBD2 (6 bases). This CDR3 contains 13 residues. V was cut by 6 bases and J by 4 bases, with 10 bases left in between. The V gene's germline CDR1 is WNHNN and CDR2 SYGVQD (reference sequence). CDR3 nucleotides: TGCGCCAGCAGCCCCGGGACTTACAATGAGCAGTTCTTC. This gives the protein CASSPGTYNEQFF.